A single sample is the source of the 22 T cell receptor beta chains below, sequenced in a study of blood T cell repertoires in COVID-19. This table comes from immunoSEQ multiplex PCR, and its TCRdb copy is limited to in-frame clones, with some not included. The repertoire holds some 88,000 clones, with approximately 86% as singletons. The sequencing sample was made of peripheral blood. The receptors derive from a man in his 60s with acute or convalescent COVID-19.

This sequence joins TRBV5-1 and TRBJ1-1, with no clear D. Germline V gene sequence: CDR1 SGHRS, CDR2 YFSETQ. There are 15 residues in the CDR3. The V end lost 4 bases, the J end lost 0 bases, and 13 bases lay between the germline ends. The CDR3 protein is CASSATGALNTEAFF. In DNA, the CDR3 is TGCGCCAGCAGCGCAACGGGTGCCCTGAACACTGAAGCTTTCTTT. Variable domain in full (rest from reference TRBV5-1 and TRBJ1-1): KAGVTQTPRYLIKTRGQQVTLSCSPISGHRSVSWYQQTPGQGLQFLFEYFSETQRNKGNFPGRFSGRQFSNSRSEMNVSTLELGDSALYLCASSATGALNTEAFFGQGTRLTVV.

The chain joins TRBV5-1 to TRBJ1-2; perhaps TRBD1 as D (6 bases). The CDR3 is made up of 14 amino acids. CDR1 is SGHRS, CDR2 YFSETQ, per germline. Trimming took 2 bases from V and 4 from J, leaving 12 bases between them. CDR3 in amino acids: CASSLQGMAYGYTF. CDR3 in DNA: TGCGCCAGCAGCTTACAGGGAATGGCCTATGGCTACACCTTC.

The chain uses TRBV29-1 and TRBJ1-2, with no clear D. The CDR3 is made up of 12 amino acids. Germline values: CDR1 SQVTM, CDR2 ANQGSEA. The V gene lost 6 bases and the J gene lost 7 bases, with 15 bases spanning the gap. This CDR3 is CSVIDNSSGYTF. As DNA, the CDR3 is TGCAGCGTAATCGACAACTCCAGTGGCTACACCTTC.

The chain employs TRBV7-9 and TRBJ1-2; 8 bases match TRBD1. Losses at the gene ends were 1 base for V and 2 bases for J; bases not matched to a gene: 6. Per germline, CDR1 SEHNR and CDR2 FQNEAQ (reference sequence). The CDR3 runs to 16 residues. CDR3 sequence: CASSLEPGGRNYGYTF. In DNA form, the CDR3 reads TGTGCCAGCAGCTTAGAACCAGGGGGCAGGAACTATGGCTACACCTTC.

The table lists this clone with a few counts. This chain uses TRBV9 with TRBJ2-3; tentative D call: TRBD2 (6 bases). The CDR3 totals 14 residues. V was trimmed by 5 bases and J by 0 bases, leaving 10 bases between them. The germline gives CDR1 SGDLS, CDR2 YYNGEE. DNA of the CDR3: TGTGCCAGCAGTCTGGGGGGAAGCACAGATACGCAGTATTTT. This translates into CASSLGGSTDTQYF.

The chain carries TRBV5-1 and TRBJ1-5; D is unresolved. Trimming took 0 bases from V and 4 from J, leaving 11 bases between them. CDR1 is SGHRS and CDR2 is YFSETQ in the germline V gene. This CDR3 spans 15 amino acids. The CDR3 is CASSLAGVGNQPQHF. The CDR3 DNA reads as TGCGCCAGCAGCTTGGCGGGAGTTGGGAATCAGCCCCAGCATTTT. Full variable domain (outside the CDR3, taken from reference TRBV5-1 and TRBJ1-5): KAGVTQTPRYLIKTRGQQVTLSCSPISGHRSVSWYQQTPGQGLQFLFEYFSETQRNKGNFPGRFSGRQFSNSRSEMNVSTLELGDSALYLCASSLAGVGNQPQHFGDGTRLSIL.

This clone was seen more than once but under ten times. J is TRBJ1-5 and V is TRBV19, with a tentative D call TRBD1 (5 bases). This CDR3 has 14 residues. Trimming shortened V by 7 bases and J by 5 bases, and 15 bases separated the two germline ends. Looked up from germline, CDR1 is LNHDA and CDR2 is SQIVND (reference sequence). This CDR3 reads CASTSWGGDQPQHF. CDR3 nucleotides: TGTGCCAGTACCTCCTGGGGCGGAGATCAGCCCCAGCATTTT.

The chain is built from TRBV5-6 and TRBJ1-2, with D possibly TRBD1 on 6 matching bases. Trimming cost V 1 base and J 8 bases, with 21 bases left between them. The CDR3 extends over 16 amino acids. Germline assignment: CDR1 SGHDT and CDR2 YYEEEE. DNA of the CDR3: TGTGCCAGCAGCTTGACCCAGGACAGTAAAACTGGCGGCTACACCTTC. This translates into CASSLTQDSKTGGYTF. Together with reference TRBV5-6 and TRBJ1-2, the CDR3 gives the full variable domain: DAGVTQSPTHLIKTRGQQVTLRCSPKSGHDTVSWYQQALGQGPQFIFQYYEEEERQRGNFPDRFSGHQFPNYSSELNVNALLLGDSALYLCASSLTQDSKTGGYTFGSGTRLTVV.

This chain connects TRBV5-1 to TRBJ2-7, with 7 bases lining up with TRBD1. V trimming: 1 base; J trimming: 2 bases; junction bases outside the gene matches: 3. Per germline, CDR1 SGHRS and CDR2 YFSETQ. The CDR3 extends over 14 amino acids. The CDR3 nucleotides read TGCGCCAGCAGCTTGAGGGGACAGACCTACGAGCAGTACTTC. Its protein is CASSLRGQTYEQYF.

The V and J genes are TRBV11-2 and TRBJ1-1; D call uncertain. The CDR3 has 14 amino acids. Trimming left V 0 bases short and J 1 base short, with 6 bases between. CDR1 and CDR2 from the germline V gene are SGHAT and FQNNGV. The CDR3 loop reads CASSLDHKNTEAFF. DNA of the CDR3: TGTGCCAGCAGCTTAGATCACAAGAACACTGAAGCTTTCTTT.

The V gene is TRBV4-1, the J gene TRBJ2-1; D uncertain. Germline V gene lookup returns CDR1 MGHRA and CDR2 YSYEKL. The CDR3 loop spans 17 amino acids. The V end was cut by 7 bases, the J end by 2 bases, with 21 bases between. CDR3 in amino acids: CASTPIISDSTYNEQFF. The CDR3 DNA is TGCGCCAGCACCCCAATTATATCTGATAGCACCTACAATGAGCAGTTCTTC.

V and J are TRBV27 and TRBJ1-5; 8 bases line up with TRBD1. There are 17 residues in the CDR3. Trimming cost V 6 bases and J 3 bases; bases outside gene matches: 13. CDR1 and CDR2 from the germline V gene are MNHEY and SMNVEV (reference sequence). The CDR3 region has the DNA TGTGCCAGCAGCTATCGATTTGCAGGGGGCATCAATCAGCCCCAGCATTTT. It specifies CASSYRFAGGINQPQHF.

The chain employs TRBV4-1 and TRBJ2-1, with D possibly being TRBD2 (6 bases). V gave up 5 bases and J gave up 7 bases, with 21 bases separating them. The CDR3 runs to 16 residues. Looked up from germline, CDR1 is MGHRA and CDR2 is YSYEKL. The CDR3 DNA sequence: TGCGCCAGCAGCGTTTCGGGAGCGTCTAGTAGGAATGAGCAGTTCTTC. Translated, it gives CASSVSGASSRNEQFF.

This clone was observed a handful of times. In the same sample, other DNA sequences code for this CDR3. J is TRBJ1-1 and V is TRBV5-1; D possibly corresponds to TRBD1 (6 bases). V was pared by 2 bases and J by 3 bases, with 8 bases between. The CDR3 is 13 residues long. Germline CDR1 is SGHRS and CDR2 is YFSETQ. DNA of the CDR3: TGCGCCAGCAGCTTTAACAGGGACACTGAAGCTTTCTTT. Translation: CASSFNRDTEAFF.

This clone appeared a few times. The rearrangement links TRBV5-1 to TRBJ1-1; perhaps TRBD1 as D (5 bases). The CDR3 contains 15 residues. Per the germline V gene, CDR1 is SGHRS and CDR2 is YFSETQ. V was shortened by 3 bases and J by 4 bases, with 16 bases between the two germline ends. CDR3: CASSWGVGRSTEAFF. The DNA for the CDR3 is TGCGCCAGCAGCTGGGGGGTAGGTCGGAGCACTGAAGCTTTCTTT.

The gene calls are TRBV5-4 and TRBJ2-5, with D unclear. Germline-derived CDR1 and CDR2 are SGHNT and YYREEE (reference sequence). The CDR3 runs to 13 residues. Trimming removed 4 bases at V and 1 base at J, with 8 bases between. The DNA of the CDR3 is TGTGCCAGCAGCCAGACTCCCCAAGAGACCCAGTACTTC. Translated, it gives CASSQTPQETQYF.

Only a few counts were recorded for this clone. The gene calls are TRBV27 and TRBJ1-6; possibly TRBD1 for D (5 bases). V was pared by 7 bases and J by 7 bases, with 14 bases between. CDR3 length: 14 residues. The germline CDR1 and CDR2 sequences are MNHEY and SMNVEV (reference sequence). CDR3 sequence reads: CASTPGGINSPLHF. The DNA of the CDR3 is TGTGCCAGCACTCCGGGGGGGATAAATTCACCCCTCCACTTT.

The rearrangement links TRBV25-1 to TRBJ1-5, with no clear D. Germline V gene sequence: CDR1 MGHDK, CDR2 SYGVNS. V dropped 4 bases and J dropped 5 bases, with 6 bases sitting between them. The CDR3 totals 12 residues. CDR3 amino acids: CASSVGYQPQHF. The CDR3 DNA sequence: TGTGCCAGCAGTGTCGGGTATCAGCCCCAGCATTTT.

V usage is TRBV11-2 and J usage is TRBJ1-4; TRBD1 is a possible D gene (6 bases). The CDR3 has 14 residues. Trimming cost V 5 bases and J 4 bases, with 11 bases left between them. Germline values: CDR1 SGHAT, CDR2 FQNNGV. The CDR3 spells CASSVDRVNEKLFF. CDR3 bases: TGTGCCAGCAGCGTGGACAGAGTTAATGAAAAACTGTTTTTT.

In its sample, this clone was seen a few times. The CDR3, as DNA: TGTGCCAGCAGCCCACAGCGGGGGGACAGACAAGGCTATGGCTACACCTTC. It yields the protein CASSPQRGDRQGYGYTF. The chain is built from TRBV9 and TRBJ1-2; 7 bases align to TRBD1. There are 17 residues in the CDR3. Looked up from germline, CDR1 is SGDLS and CDR2 is YYNGEE. V gave up 4 bases and J gave up 4 bases; unmatched junction bases: 16.

The chain employs TRBV10-3 and TRBJ2-1; 9 nucleotides agree with TRBD2. Germline V gives CDR1 ENHRY, CDR2 SYGVKD. CDR3 length equals 16 residues. The V segment lost 9 bases and the J segment 3 bases; nucleotides outside the gene matches: 12. CDR3 DNA: TGTGCCATAGGGAATATAAAGCGGGGGGACTACAATGAGCAGTTCTTC. It is translated as CAIGNIKRGDYNEQFF.

The V gene is TRBV6-5, the J gene TRBJ2-3; a weak D match, TRBD1 (6 bases). V was clipped by 6 bases and J by 1 base, with 14 bases between them. CDR1 and CDR2 (germline): MNHEY, SVGAGI. This CDR3 contains 15 residues. DNA for the CDR3: TGTGCCAGCAGACAGGGTGGTGGAGGCACAGATACGCAGTATTTT. This translates into CASRQGGGGTDTQYF.